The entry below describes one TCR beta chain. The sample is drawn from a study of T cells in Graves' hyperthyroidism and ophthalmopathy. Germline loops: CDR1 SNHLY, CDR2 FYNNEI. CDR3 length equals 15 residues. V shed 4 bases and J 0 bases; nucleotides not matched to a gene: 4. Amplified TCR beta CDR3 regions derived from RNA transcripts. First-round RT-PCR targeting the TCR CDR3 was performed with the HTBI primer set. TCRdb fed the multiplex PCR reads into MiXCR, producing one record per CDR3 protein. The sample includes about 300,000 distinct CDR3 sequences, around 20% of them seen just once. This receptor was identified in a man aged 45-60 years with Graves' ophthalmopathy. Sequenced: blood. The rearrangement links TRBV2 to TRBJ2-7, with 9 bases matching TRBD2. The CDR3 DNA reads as TGTGCCAGCAGTGCATTTAGCGGGAGCTCCTACGAGCAGTACTTC. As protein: CASSAFSGSSYEQYF.